Following are 6 T cell receptor beta chains from one sample sequenced in a study of cytomegalovirus exposure and HLA in healthy donors. PCR involved 60 Vbeta and 13 Jbeta primers. Libraries were prepared by immunoSEQ multiplex PCR; TCRdb keeps only in-frame clonotypes and omits some of them. The sample lists around 68,000 clones, roughly 75% occurring once. Sequencing was performed on PBMCs. The receptors here all came from a woman aged 25 to 39 in good health and CMV-seropositive.

The V gene is TRBV27, the J gene TRBJ2-7; D may be TRBD1 (7 bases). The CDR3 runs to 14 residues. The germline CDR1 and CDR2 sequences are MNHEY and SMNVEV (reference sequence). V dropped 10 bases and J dropped 2 bases, with 18 bases sitting between them. CDR3 nucleotides: TGTGCCACCTCATGGAGGAGGGGGCCCTACGAGCAGTACTTC. Protein: CATSWRRGPYEQYF.

The chain is built from TRBV6-6 and TRBJ2-7, with unresolved D. The germline CDR1 and CDR2 sequences are MNHNY and SVGAGI (reference sequence). The CDR3 extends over 13 amino acids. Trimming cost V 0 bases and J 0 bases, with 3 bases left between them. CDR3 in DNA: TGTGCCAGCAGTTACTCCCTCTCCTACGAGCAGTACTTC. It codes for CASSYSLSYEQYF.

This rearrangement joins TRBV15 to TRBJ2-1; D not certain. The length of the CDR3 is 13 residues. Per germline, CDR1 LNHNV and CDR2 YYDKDF (reference sequence). V was trimmed by 0 bases and J by 9 bases, leaving 9 bases between them. This CDR3 reads CATSRDPGSEQFF. DNA for the CDR3: TGTGCCACCAGCAGAGATCCAGGCAGTGAGCAGTTCTTC.

V and J are TRBV7-2 and TRBJ2-2; 9 positions match TRBD2. The CDR3 length is 15 residues. Per germline, CDR1 SGHTA and CDR2 FQGNSA. With 6 bases clipped from V and 5 bases from J, the junction kept 7 bases outside the gene matches. The CDR3, as DNA: TGTGCCAGCAGTCCCGTAGCGGGGGCTACCGGGGAGCTGTTTTTT. Amino acid sequence: CASSPVAGATGELFF. The complete variable domain, with remaining parts taken from reference TRBV7-2 and TRBJ2-2, reads GAGVSQSPSNKVTEKGKDVELRCDPISGHTALYWYRQSLGQGLEFLIYFQGNSAPDKSGLPSDRFSAERTGGSVSTLTIQRTQQEDSAVYLCASSPVAGATGELFFGEGSRLTVL.

J is TRBJ1-5 and V is TRBV5-5; 7 bases agree with TRBD1. The CDR3 is 15 residues long. The germline CDR1 and CDR2 sequences are SGHKS and YYEKEE (reference sequence). The junction had 7 bases not matched to a gene; V was cut back by 0 bases and J by 7 bases. In nucleotides, the CDR3 is TGTGCCAGCAGCTTGGGGGACAGAGGGCGACAGCCCCAGCATTTT. Its protein product is CASSLGDRGRQPQHF.

The rearrangement joins TRBV7-9 to TRBJ1-1; no clear D. CDR1 and CDR2 (germline): SEHNR, FQNEAQ (reference sequence). Trimming shortened V by 0 bases and J by 5 bases, and 19 bases separated the two germline ends. CDR3 length: 17 residues. The CDR3 nucleotides read TGTGCCAGCAGCTTAGCGCTCCCCCGACCGGCGGGGACTGAAGCTTTCTTT. Translation gives CASSLALPRPAGTEAFF.